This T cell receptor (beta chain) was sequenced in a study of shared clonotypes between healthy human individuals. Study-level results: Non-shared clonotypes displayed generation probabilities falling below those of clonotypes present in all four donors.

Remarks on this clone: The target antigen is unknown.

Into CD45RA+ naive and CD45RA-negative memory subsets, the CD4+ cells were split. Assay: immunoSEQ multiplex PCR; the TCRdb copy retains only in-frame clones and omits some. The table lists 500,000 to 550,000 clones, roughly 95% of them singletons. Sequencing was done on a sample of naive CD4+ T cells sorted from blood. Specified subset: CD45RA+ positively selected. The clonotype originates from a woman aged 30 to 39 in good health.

CDR3 region: CASSPFRTDPSEQYF. The CDR3 bases are TGTGCCAGCTCACCGTTTAGGACAGACCCATCCGAGCAGTACTTC. The chain recombines TRBV18 with TRBJ2-7; weak D call: TRBD1 (6 bases). The ends were cut back, 3 bases at V and 6 bases at J, with 18 bases in the middle. Germline CDR1 and CDR2: KGHSH and LQKENI. The CDR3 covers 15 residues. Supplemented by reference TRBV18 and TRBJ2-7, the full variable domain reads NAGVMQNPRHLVRRRGQEARLRCSPMKGHSHVYWYRQLPEEGLKFMVYLQKENIIDESGMPKERFSAEFPKEGPSILRIQQVVRGDSAAYFCASSPFRTDPSEQYFGPGTRLTVT.